This T cell receptor (beta chain) was recorded in a study of shared clonotypes between healthy human individuals. Germline lookup yields CDR1 PRHDT and CDR2 FYEKMQ (reference sequence). Between the trimmed V and J ends, which lost 5 bases and 2 bases, there was a span of 13 bases. The CDR3 has 16 amino acids. TCRdb's copy holds only in-frame clones and misses some; the assay was immunoSEQ multiplex PCR. The table lists 600,000 to 750,000 clones, around 90% of them singletons, with 30% to 40% in the top ten. The sequence was obtained from a young man in good health. Some clones in this sample may be carry-over from other donors' samples. The sample was memory CD8+ T cells from PBMCs. Subset here: CD45RO+ cells pooled with CCR7-negative TemRA cells. The genes are TRBV13 and TRBJ2-6; no firm D call. The CDR3 loop is CASSPRSDAGANVLTF. CDR3 nucleotides: TGTGCCAGCAGCCCCCGCTCGGATGCTGGGGCCAACGTCCTGACTTTC.